This TCR beta chain was identified during a study of technical replicates of blood from several donors. Assay: immunoSEQ multiplex PCR; the TCRdb copy retains only in-frame clones and omits some. In the table there are under 100,000 clones, roughly 95% of which are singletons. V was clipped by 4 bases and J by 5 bases; unmatched bases: 10. The germline V gene encodes CDR1 SGHRS and CDR2 YFSETQ. The CDR3 loop spans 16 amino acids. The sample consisted of T cells isolated from PBMCs. The chain uses TRBV5-1 and TRBJ2-4; the match to TRBD1 covers 9 bases. The source is a human donor in good health. The CDR3 DNA reads TGCGCCAGCAGCGTAGGGACAGGGAGAGGCGAAAACATTCAGTACTTC. Protein: CASSVGTGRGENIQYF.